This TCR beta chain was recorded in a study of early T cells in non-severe SARS-CoV-2 infection. Study background: Unsorted whole-blood RNA was sequenced in bulk, leaving chains unpaired.

Study outcomes and limitations: In VDJdb matching, anti-spike CD8 responses were favored while private and CD4 specificities went missing.

Trimming removed 7 bases from V and 1 base from J; junction bases left unmatched: 8. The CDR3 spans 17 residues. CDR1 and CDR2 from the germline V gene are MNHEY and SVGAGI. Unique molecular identifiers (one per individual cDNA molecule) were attached. From the 5' RACE reads, TCRdb called clonotypes with MiXCR, one entry per CDR3 protein. Of roughly 35,000 distinct CDR3 sequences listed, over 4.5% are singletons. This clonotype was detected a few times. The antigen is not known. Sequenced input: whole blood. J is TRBJ2-6 and V is TRBV6-5; 9 positions match TRBD2. This TCR derives from an adult who was a healthcare worker with PCR-confirmed SARS-CoV-2 infection or an uninfected control (not recorded which). Here the CDR3 reads CASTAGGMFSGANVLTF. In nucleotides, the CDR3 is TGTGCCAGCACAGCGGGGGGAATGTTTTCTGGGGCCAACGTCCTGACTTTC.